The 11 T cell receptor beta chains below come from one sample, sequenced in a study of cytomegalovirus exposure and HLA in healthy donors. Amplification used 60 Vbeta primers and 13 Jbeta primers. The method was immunoSEQ multiplex PCR; TCRdb's version includes in-frame clones alone and lacks a portion of them. The table includes roughly 120,000 clones, over 60% detected once. Source material: PBMCs. The receptors were sampled from a young man in good health and CMV-seropositive.

The chain employs TRBV5-1 and TRBJ1-2; D gene ambiguous. Trimming removed 1 base from V and 8 bases from J, with 18 bases in between. Germline V CDR1 and CDR2: SGHRS, YFSETQ. This CDR3 is built from 15 residues. In DNA, the CDR3 is TGCGCCAGCAGCTTGAATTTATGGGGAGGCGAAGGCTACACCTTC. It is translated as CASSLNLWGGEGYTF.

The genes are TRBV29-1 and TRBJ1-6; 7 bases are shared with TRBD1. The germline V gene encodes CDR1 SQVTM and CDR2 ANQGSEA. The J segment lost 6 bases and the V segment lost 7 bases, leaving 9 bases of the junction unmatched. The length of the CDR3 is 14 residues. Written as DNA, the CDR3 is TGCAGCGCCTGGTCAGGGACAGCTAATTCACCCCTCCACTTT. Its protein product is CSAWSGTANSPLHF.

CDR3 sequence: CSVVSAGQGYGYTF. In DNA form, the CDR3 reads TGCAGCGTTGTATCGGCAGGTCAGGGCTATGGCTACACCTTC. The chain joins TRBV29-1 to TRBJ1-2; perhaps TRBD1 as D (5 bases). This CDR3 has 14 amino acids. The germline gives CDR1 SQVTM, CDR2 ANQGSEA. The V and J ends lost 4 bases and 4 bases respectively, with 16 bases between them.

V gene TRBV9 combines with J gene TRBJ2-1; maybe TRBD2 (6 bases). This CDR3 spans 15 amino acids. Germline values: CDR1 SGDLS, CDR2 YYNGEE. The V end lost 0 bases, the J end lost 3 bases, and 10 bases lay between the germline ends. The CDR3: CASSVAGENYNEQFF. The CDR3 DNA reads TGTGCCAGCAGCGTAGCGGGAGAGAACTACAATGAGCAGTTCTTC.

The chain combines TRBV27 with TRBJ2-1; TRBD2 matches at 11 bases. Per germline, CDR1 MNHEY and CDR2 SMNVEV (reference sequence). Trimming cost V 7 bases and J 4 bases; bases outside gene matches: 3. The CDR3 has 14 amino acids. The CDR3 reads CASTLAGVYNEQFF. The CDR3 region has the DNA TGTGCCAGCACACTAGCGGGAGTTTACAATGAGCAGTTCTTC.

This chain uses TRBV6-5 with TRBJ1-5; D remains unclear. The V end was cut by 2 bases, the J end by 8 bases, with 10 bases between. Germline CDR1 reads MNHEY; CDR2 reads SVGAGI. The CDR3 is 13 amino acids. Here the CDR3 reads CASSYPNREPQHF. In DNA form, the CDR3 reads TGTGCCAGCAGTTACCCCAATCGGGAGCCCCAGCATTTT.

The chain recombines TRBV5-6 with TRBJ2-7; D might be TRBD1 (6 bases). Germline lookup yields CDR1 SGHDT and CDR2 YYEEEE. The CDR3 extends over 14 amino acids. V lost 7 bases and J lost 5, with 19 bases in between. CDR3 loop: CASRTDRFSHEQYF. CDR3 DNA sequence: TGTGCCAGCCGGACCGACAGGTTTTCCCACGAGCAGTACTTC.

V usage is TRBV4-1 and J usage is TRBJ2-7; 10 nucleotides match TRBD2. The length of the CDR3 is 16 residues. Germline assignment: CDR1 MGHRA and CDR2 YSYEKL. The junction had 10 bases not matched to a gene; V was cut back by 4 bases and J by 4 bases. The CDR3 DNA sequence: TGCGCCAGCAGCCTGGCCCCTAGCGGGGGTTTTTACGAGCAGTACTTC. It codes for CASSLAPSGGFYEQYF.

On this clone itself: Other DNA sequences in this specimen translate into the identical CDR3. The genes are TRBV10-3 and TRBJ2-2, with TRBD2 matching 9 bases. The J segment lost 5 bases and the V segment lost 7 bases, leaving 8 bases of the junction unmatched. Per the germline V gene, CDR1 is ENHRY and CDR2 is SYGVKD. CDR3 size: 15 residues. This chain's CDR3 is CAITKTSGATGELFF. CDR3 DNA sequence: TGTGCCATCACCAAGACTAGCGGAGCGACCGGGGAGCTGTTTTTT.

This clone was recorded a few times. The rearrangement links TRBV4-2 to TRBJ2-2; 15 positions agree with TRBD2. Per the germline V gene, CDR1 is LGHNA and CDR2 is YNFKEQ. V lost 4 bases, J lost 3 bases, and 12 bases stayed unmatched. The CDR3 runs to 20 residues. The CDR3 DNA follows: TGTGCCAGCAGCCGCCTTTGGACTAGCGGGAGGGCCCGTGACACCGGGGAGCTGTTTTTT. It translates to CASSRLWTSGRARDTGELFF.

CDR3 nucleotide sequence: TGTGCCAGCAGTTTTCTTCAAGAGACCCAGTACTTC. Protein sequence: CASSFLQETQYF. V is TRBV28 and J is TRBJ2-5; no reliable D call. V lost 3 bases and J lost 2, with 4 bases in between. The CDR3 sequence is 12 residues long. Looked up from germline, CDR1 is MDHEN and CDR2 is SYDVKM.